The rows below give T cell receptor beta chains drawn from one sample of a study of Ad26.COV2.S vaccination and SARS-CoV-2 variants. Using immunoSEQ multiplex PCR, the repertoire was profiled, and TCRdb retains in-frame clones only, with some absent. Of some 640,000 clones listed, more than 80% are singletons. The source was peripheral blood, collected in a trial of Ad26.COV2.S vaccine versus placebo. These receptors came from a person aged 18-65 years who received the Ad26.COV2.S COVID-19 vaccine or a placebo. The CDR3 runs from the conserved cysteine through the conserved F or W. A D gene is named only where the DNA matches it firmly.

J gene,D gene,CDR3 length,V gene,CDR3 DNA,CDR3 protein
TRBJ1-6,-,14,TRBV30,TGTGCCTGGAGCGTGACGGCTTATAATTCACCCCTCCACTTT,CAWSVTAYNSPLHF
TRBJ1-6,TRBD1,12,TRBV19,TGTGCCAGTAGTCACAGGGGGACACCCCTCCACTTT,CASSHRGTPLHF
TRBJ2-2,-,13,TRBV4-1,TGCGCCAGCAGCCAAGTGGGAACCGGGGAGCTGTTTTTT,CASSQVGTGELFF
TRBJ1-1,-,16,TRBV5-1,TGCGCCAGCAGCTTGGCCATAGGGTACATGAACACTGAAGCTTTCTTT,CASSLAIGYMNTEAFF
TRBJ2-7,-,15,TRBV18,TGTGCCAGCTCACCATCTGTCGGGGTTGGGTACGAGCAGTACTTC,CASSPSVGVGYEQYF
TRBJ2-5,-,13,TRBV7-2,TGTGCCAGCAGCTTGGCGAATCAAGAGACCCAGTACTTC,CASSLANQETQYF
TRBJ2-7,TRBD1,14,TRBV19,TGTGCCAGTAGCTCAACAGGGGTACCCTACGAGCAGTACTTC,CASSSTGVPYEQYF
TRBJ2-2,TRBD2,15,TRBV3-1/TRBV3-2,TGTGCCAGCAGCCAAATCGGGAGGGCCCCCGGGGAGCTGTTTTTT,CASSQIGRAPGELFF
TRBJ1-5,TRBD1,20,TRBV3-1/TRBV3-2,TGTGCCAGCAGCCAAGGGGACCGGGACAGCTTCTTGGTGGGCAATCAGCCCCAGCATTTT,CASSQGDRDSFLVGNQPQHF
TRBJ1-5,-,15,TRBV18,TGTGCCAGCTCCAACGACAGGAATAGCAATCAGCCCCAGCATTTT,CASSNDRNSNQPQHF
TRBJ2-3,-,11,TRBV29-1,TGCAGCGTTCCAGGGGCAGATACGCAGTATTTT,CSVPGADTQYF
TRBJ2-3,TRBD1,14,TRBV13,TGTGCCAGCAGTTGGGACAGAGACACAGATACGCAGTATTTT,CASSWDRDTDTQYF
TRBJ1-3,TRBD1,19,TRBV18,TGTGCCAGCTCGCACTCGGGACAGGGGGGATCGTTCTCTGGAAACACCATATATTTT,CASSHSGQGGSFSGNTIYF
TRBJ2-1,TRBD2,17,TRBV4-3,TGCGCCAGCAGCCACGGACTAGCGGGGGGACATGACAATGAGCAGTTCTTC,CASSHGLAGGHDNEQFF
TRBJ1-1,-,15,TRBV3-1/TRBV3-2,TGTGCCAGCAGCCGGGGGGAAGGGATGAACACTGAAGCTTTCTTT,CASSRGEGMNTEAFF
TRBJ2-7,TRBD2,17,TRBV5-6,TGTGCCAGCAGCTGGGGACTAGCGGGTACGCAACCCTACGAGCAGTACTTC,CASSWGLAGTQPYEQYF
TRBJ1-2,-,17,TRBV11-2,TGTGCCAGCAGCTTAGTACCTACCGGGACTAGCCCTTATGGCTACACCTTC,CASSLVPTGTSPYGYTF
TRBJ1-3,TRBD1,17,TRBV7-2,TGTGCCAGCAGCTTTTCCCCGACAGGGGGCAATGGAAACACCATATATTTT,CASSFSPTGGNGNTIYF
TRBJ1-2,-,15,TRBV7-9,TGTGCCAGCAGCCCCCGCGGGGCAGACGCACTAGGCTACACCTTC,CASSPRGADALGYTF
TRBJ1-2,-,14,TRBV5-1,TGCGCCAGCAGCTCGGCGGGATCTAGCTATGGCTACACCTTC,CASSSAGSSYGYTF
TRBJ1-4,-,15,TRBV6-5,TGTGCCAGCAGTTTGGACTTATCAACTAATGAAAAACTGTTTTTT,CASSLDLSTNEKLFF
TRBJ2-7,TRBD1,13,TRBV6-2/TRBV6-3,TGTGCCAGCAGTTACGACAGGGACTACGAGCAGTACTTC,CASSYDRDYEQYF